This T cell receptor beta chain was captured by sequencing in a study of blood T cell repertoires in COVID-19. Across the study: The study drew acute and convalescent COVID-19 samples from the United States, Italy and Spain.

The CDR3 consists of 14 residues. The germline CDR1 and CDR2 sequences are MNHEY and SVGAGI. Trimming took 5 bases from V and 7 from J; bases not matched to a gene: 4. This clone was counted between two and nine times. Methods used by the authors: Reference gene primer amplification in the assay estimated nucleated cell counts. Sequenced by immunoSEQ multiplex PCR; TCRdb stores in-frame clones only, minus some. V, J and clone size reflect that table, while D and trimming were determined from the DNA. The data show about 260,000 clones, almost 85% seen once. Sequenced material: peripheral blood. The clonotype was recovered from a woman of 80 years or more with acute or convalescent COVID-19. The rearrangement joins TRBV6-5 to TRBJ2-5; 13 nucleotides line up with TRBD2. CDR3 amino acids: CASSRTSGSMTQYF. The CDR3 bases are TGTGCCAGCAGTCGGACTAGCGGGAGTATGACCCAGTACTTC.